This T cell receptor (beta chain) was observed in a study of cytomegalovirus exposure and HLA in healthy donors. General study points: Later analysis showed most CMV-associated TCR beta chains appearing HLA-restricted. There were approximately 150 TCR beta chains listed as cytomegalovirus-associated. Analysis was carried out at a later point, and it linked a missense DCLRE1C variant to TCR beta V- and J-gene trimming. Three CMV-associated chains proved CMV antigen-specific in vitro.

60 Vbeta and 13 Jbeta primers were used in PCR. Produced via immunoSEQ multiplex PCR; TCRdb's table is partial and in-frame only. The sample includes about 88,000 clones, about 69% seen only once; the top ten take approximately 16%. The CDR3 loop spans 14 amino acids. With 11 bases clipped from V and 0 bases from J, the junction kept 7 bases outside the gene matches. Germline CDR1 is SNHLY and CDR2 is FYNNEI. This clone was seen a few times. The antigen is unknown. The receptor was derived from a woman younger than 30 in good health and CMV-seropositive. The chain joins TRBV2 to TRBJ1-5; 7 nucleotides line up with TRBD1. The sample taken for sequencing was PBMCs. The chain's CDR3 is CASVDRVSNQPQHF. The CDR3 nucleotides are TGTGCCTCAGTCGACAGGGTTAGCAATCAGCCCCAGCATTTT.